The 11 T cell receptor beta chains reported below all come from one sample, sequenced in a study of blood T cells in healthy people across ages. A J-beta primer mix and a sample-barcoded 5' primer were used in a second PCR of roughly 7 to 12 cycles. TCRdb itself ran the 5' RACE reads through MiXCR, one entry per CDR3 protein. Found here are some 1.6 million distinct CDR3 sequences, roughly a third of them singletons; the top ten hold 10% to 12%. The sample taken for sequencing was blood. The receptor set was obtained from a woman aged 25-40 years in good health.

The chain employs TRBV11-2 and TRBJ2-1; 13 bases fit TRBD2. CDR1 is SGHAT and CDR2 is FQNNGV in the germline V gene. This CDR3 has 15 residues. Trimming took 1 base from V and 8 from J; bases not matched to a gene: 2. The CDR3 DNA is TGTGCCAGCAGCTTAGGGGGGACTAGCGGGGATGAGCAGTTCTTC. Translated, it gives CASSLGGTSGDEQFF.

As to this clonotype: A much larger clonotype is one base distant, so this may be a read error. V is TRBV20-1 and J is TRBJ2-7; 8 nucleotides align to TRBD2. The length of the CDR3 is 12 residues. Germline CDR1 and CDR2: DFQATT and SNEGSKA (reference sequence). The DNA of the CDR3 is TGCAGGGCTCGACTAGCGAGCGACGAGCAGTACTTC. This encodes CRARLASDEQYF.

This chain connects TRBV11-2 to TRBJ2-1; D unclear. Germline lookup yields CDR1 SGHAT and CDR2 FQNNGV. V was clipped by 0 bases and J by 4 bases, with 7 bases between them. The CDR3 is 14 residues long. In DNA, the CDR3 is TGTGCCAGCAGCTTAGAATGGGGTTACAATGAGCAGTTCTTC. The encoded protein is CASSLEWGYNEQFF.

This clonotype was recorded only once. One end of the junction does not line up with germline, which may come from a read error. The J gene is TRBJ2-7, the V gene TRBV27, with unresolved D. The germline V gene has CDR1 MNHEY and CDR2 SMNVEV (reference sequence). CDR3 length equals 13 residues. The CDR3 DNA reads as TGTGCCAGCAGTTCCGGTGCCTCCTGCGAGCAGTACTTC. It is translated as CASSSGASCEQYF.

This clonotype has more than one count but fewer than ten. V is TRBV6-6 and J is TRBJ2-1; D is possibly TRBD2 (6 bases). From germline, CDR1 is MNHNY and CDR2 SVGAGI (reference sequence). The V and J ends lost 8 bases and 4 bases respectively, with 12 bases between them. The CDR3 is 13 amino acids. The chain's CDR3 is CASRRDPYNEQFF. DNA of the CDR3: TGTGCCAGCCGGAGGGACCCTTACAATGAGCAGTTCTTC.

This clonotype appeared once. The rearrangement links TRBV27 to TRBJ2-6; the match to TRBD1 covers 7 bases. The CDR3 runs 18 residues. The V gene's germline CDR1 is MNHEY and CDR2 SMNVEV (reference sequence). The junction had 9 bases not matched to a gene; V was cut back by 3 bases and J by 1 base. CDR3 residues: CASSFYRGPPSGANVLTF. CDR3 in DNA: TGTGCCAGCAGTTTCTACAGGGGTCCACCTTCTGGGGCCAACGTCCTGACTTTC.

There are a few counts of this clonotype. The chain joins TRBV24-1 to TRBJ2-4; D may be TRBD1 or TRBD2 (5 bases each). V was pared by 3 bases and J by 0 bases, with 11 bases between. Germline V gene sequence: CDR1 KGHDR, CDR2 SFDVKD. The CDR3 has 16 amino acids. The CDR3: CATSDGAEAAKNIQYF. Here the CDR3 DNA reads TGTGCCACCAGTGATGGGGCGGAGGCAGCCAAAAACATTCAGTACTTC.

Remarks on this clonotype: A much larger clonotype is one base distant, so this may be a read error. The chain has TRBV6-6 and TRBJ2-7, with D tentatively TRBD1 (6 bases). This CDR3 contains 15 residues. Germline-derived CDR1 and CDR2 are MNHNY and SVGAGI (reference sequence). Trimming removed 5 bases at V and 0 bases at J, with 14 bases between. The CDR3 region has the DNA TGTGCCAGCAGTCAAGCCCGGGACATCTCCTACGAGCAGTACTTC. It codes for CASSQARDISYEQYF.

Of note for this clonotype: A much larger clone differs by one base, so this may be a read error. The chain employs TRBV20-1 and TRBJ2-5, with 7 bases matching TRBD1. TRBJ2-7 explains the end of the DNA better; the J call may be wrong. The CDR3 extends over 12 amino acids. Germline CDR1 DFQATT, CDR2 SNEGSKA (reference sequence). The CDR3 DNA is TGCAGTGCTAGGGGACAGTTCTACGAGCAGTACTTC. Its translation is CSARGQFYEQYF.

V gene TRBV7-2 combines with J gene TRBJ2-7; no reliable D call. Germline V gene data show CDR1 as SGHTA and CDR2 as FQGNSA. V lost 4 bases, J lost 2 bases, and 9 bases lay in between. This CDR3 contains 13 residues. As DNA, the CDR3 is TGTGCCAGCAGCTCCCTCCCTACCTACGAGCAGTACTTC. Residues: CASSSLPTYEQYF.

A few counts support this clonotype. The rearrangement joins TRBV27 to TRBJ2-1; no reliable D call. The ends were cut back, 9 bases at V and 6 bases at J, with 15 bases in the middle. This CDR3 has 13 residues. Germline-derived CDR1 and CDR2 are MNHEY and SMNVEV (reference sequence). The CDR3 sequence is CASRNANANEQFF. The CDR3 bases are TGTGCCAGTAGAAATGCCAATGCCAATGAGCAGTTCTTC.